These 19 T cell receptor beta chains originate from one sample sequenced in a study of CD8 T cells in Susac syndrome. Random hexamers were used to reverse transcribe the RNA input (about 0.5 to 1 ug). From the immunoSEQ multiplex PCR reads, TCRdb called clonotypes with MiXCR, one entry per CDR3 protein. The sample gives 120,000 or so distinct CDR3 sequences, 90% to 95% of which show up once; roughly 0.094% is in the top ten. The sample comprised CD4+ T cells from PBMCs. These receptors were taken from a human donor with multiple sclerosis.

The CDR3 DNA is TGCAGCGTTGAAAGTAGGGCAGGGGTCTACGAGCAGTACTTC. The encoded protein is CSVESRAGVYEQYF. The chain is built from TRBV29-1 and TRBJ2-7; perhaps TRBD1 as D (6 bases). Germline V lookup: CDR1 SQVTM, CDR2 ANQGSEA. The CDR3 loop spans 14 amino acids. The V end was cut by 2 bases, the J end by 3 bases, with 14 bases between.

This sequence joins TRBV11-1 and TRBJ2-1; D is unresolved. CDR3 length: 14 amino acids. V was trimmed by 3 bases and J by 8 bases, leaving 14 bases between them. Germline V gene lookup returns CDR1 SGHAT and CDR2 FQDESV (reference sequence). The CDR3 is CASSLAAALDEQFF. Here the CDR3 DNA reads TGTGCCAGCAGCTTGGCGGCCGCTCTCGATGAGCAGTTCTTC. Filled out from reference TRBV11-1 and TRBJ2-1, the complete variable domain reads EAEVAQSPRYKITEKSQAVAFWCDPISGHATLYWYRQILGQGPELLVQFQDESVVDDSQLPKDRFSAERLKGVDSTLKIQPAELGDSAMYLCASSLAAALDEQFFGPGTRLTVL.

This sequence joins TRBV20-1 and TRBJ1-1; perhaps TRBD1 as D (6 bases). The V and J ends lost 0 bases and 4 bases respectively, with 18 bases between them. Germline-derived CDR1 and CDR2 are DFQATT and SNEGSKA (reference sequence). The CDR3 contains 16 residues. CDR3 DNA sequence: TGCAGTGCTAGAGATCAAGGGGCAGGGGTCGCCACTGAAGCTTTCTTT. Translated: CSARDQGAGVATEAFF.

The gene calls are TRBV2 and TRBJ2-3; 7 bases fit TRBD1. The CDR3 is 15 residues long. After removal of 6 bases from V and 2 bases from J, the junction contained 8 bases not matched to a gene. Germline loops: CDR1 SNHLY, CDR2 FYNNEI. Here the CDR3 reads CASSRDRVHTDTQYF. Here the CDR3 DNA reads TGTGCCAGCAGCCGCGACAGGGTTCACACAGATACGCAGTATTTT.

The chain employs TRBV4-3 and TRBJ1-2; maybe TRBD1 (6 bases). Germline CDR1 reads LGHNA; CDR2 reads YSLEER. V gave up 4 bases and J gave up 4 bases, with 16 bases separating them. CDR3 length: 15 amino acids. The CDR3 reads CASSRGPDSLYGYTF. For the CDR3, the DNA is TGCGCCAGCAGCCGGGGCCCGGACAGCCTCTATGGCTACACCTTC.

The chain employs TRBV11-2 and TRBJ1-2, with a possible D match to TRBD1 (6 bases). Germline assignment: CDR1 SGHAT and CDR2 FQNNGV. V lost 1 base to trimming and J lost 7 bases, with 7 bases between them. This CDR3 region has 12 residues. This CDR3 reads CASSLGGAGYTF. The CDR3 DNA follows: TGTGCCAGCAGCTTAGGGGGGGCTGGCTACACCTTC.

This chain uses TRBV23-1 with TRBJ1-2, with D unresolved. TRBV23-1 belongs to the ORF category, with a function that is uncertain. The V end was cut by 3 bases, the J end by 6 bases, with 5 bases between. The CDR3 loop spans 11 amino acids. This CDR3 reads CASSHLNGYTF. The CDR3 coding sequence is TGCGCCAGCAGTCATCTCAATGGCTACACCTTC.

The CDR3 protein is CASSPNLAGGPVQETQYF. Here the CDR3 DNA reads TGTGCCAGCAGCCCGAATCTAGCGGGGGGGCCGGTCCAAGAGACCCAGTACTTC. V is TRBV7-2 and J is TRBJ2-5; 12 bases match TRBD2. Germline V gene sequence: CDR1 SGHTA, CDR2 FQGNSA. Trimming at V came to 5 bases and at J to 1 base, leaving 11 bases not matched to a gene. The CDR3 sequence is 18 residues long.

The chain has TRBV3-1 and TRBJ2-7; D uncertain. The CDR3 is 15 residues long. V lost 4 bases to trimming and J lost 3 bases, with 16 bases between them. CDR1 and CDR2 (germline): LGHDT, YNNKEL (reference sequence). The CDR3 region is CASSPRLEPIYEQYF. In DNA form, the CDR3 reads TGTGCCAGCAGCCCCCGCCTAGAACCCATCTACGAGCAGTACTTC.

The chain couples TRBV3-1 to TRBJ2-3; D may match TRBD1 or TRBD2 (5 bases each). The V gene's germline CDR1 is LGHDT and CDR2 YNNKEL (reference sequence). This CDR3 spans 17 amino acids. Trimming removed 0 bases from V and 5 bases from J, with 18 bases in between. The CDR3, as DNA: TGTGCCAGCAGCCAAGAGGGGGTGAATCGACAGCTAGATACGCAGTATTTT. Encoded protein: CASSQEGVNRQLDTQYF.

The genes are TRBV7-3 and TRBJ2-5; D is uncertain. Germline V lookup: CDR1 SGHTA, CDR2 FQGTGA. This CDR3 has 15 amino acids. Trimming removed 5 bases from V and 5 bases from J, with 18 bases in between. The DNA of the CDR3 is TGTGCCAGCAGCGCGGCAGGTATCCAGCAGGAGACCCAGTACTTC. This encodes CASSAAGIQQETQYF.

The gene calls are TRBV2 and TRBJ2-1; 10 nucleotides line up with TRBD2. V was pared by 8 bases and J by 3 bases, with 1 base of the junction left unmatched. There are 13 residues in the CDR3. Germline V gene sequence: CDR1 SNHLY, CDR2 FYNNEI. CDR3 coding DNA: TGTGCCAGCTGGACTAGCGGCTACAATGAGCAGTTCTTC. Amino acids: CASWTSGYNEQFF.

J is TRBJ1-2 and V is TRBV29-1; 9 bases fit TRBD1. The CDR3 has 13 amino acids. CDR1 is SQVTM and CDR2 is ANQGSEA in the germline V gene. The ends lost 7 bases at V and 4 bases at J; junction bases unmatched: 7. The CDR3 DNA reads TGCAGCGGGGGGACAGGGTTAAGCTATGGCTACACCTTC. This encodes CSGGTGLSYGYTF.

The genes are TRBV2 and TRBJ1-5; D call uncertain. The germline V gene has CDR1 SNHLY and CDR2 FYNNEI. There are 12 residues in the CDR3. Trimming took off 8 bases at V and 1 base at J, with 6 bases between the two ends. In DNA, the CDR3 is TGTGCCAGCGGGGAAAGCAATCAGCCCCAGCATTTT. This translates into CASGESNQPQHF.

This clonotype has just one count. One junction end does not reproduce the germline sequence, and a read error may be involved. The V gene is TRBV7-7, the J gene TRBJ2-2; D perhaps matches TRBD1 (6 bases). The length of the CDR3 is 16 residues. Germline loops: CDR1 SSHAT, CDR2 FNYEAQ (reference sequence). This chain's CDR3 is CASSLSRTANTGELFF. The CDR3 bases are TGTGCTAGCAGCTTATCTCGGACAGCGAACACCGGGGAGCTGTTTTTT.

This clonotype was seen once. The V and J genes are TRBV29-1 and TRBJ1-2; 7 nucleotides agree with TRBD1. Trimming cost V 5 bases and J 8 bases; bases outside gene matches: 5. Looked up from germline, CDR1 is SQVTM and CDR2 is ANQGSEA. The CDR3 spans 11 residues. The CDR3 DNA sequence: TGCAGCGTTCTACAGGGGAAGGGCTACACCTTC. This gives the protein CSVLQGKGYTF.

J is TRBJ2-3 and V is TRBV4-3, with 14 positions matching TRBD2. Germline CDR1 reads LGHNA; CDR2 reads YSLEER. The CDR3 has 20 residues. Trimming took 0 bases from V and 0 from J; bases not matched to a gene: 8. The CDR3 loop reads CASSQDAGTSGSLSTDTQYF. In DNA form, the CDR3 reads TGCGCCAGCAGCCAAGACGCCGGGACTAGCGGGAGCCTTAGCACAGATACGCAGTATTTT.

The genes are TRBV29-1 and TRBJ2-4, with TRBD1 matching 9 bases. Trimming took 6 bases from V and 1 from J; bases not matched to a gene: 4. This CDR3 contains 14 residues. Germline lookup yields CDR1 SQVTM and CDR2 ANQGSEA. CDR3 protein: CSVTGGTAKNIQYF. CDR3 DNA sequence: TGCAGCGTAACAGGGGGCACGGCCAAAAACATTCAGTACTTC.

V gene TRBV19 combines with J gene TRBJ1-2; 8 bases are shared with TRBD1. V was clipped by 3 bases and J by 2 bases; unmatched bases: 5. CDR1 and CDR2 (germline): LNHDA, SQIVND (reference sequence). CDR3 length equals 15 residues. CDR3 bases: TGTGCCAGTAGTATCGGGGACAGGAGAAACTATGGCTACACCTTC. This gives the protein CASSIGDRRNYGYTF.